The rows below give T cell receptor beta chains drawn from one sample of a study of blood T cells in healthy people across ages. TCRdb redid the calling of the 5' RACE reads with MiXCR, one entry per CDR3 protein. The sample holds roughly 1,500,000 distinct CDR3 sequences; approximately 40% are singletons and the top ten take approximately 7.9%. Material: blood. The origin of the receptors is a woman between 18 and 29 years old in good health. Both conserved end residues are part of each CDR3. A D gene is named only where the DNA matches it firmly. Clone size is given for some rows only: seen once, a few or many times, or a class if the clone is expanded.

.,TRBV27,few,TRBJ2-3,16,TGTGCCAGCAGTTTATCGATGGCGCCAGCCACAGATACGCAGTATTTT,CASSLSMAPATDTQYF
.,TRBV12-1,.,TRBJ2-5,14,TGTGCCGGCAGCTTACGGGACTCGGTAAATGAGCAGTACTTC,CAGSLRDSVNEQYF
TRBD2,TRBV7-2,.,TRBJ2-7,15,TGTGCCTGCAGTCTGAGCGGGGGGACCTCCTACGAGCAGTACTTC,CACSLSGGTSYEQYF
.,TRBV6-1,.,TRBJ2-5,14,TGTGCCAGCAGTGAAGCGTCCCAGAGTCGGACCCAGTACTTC,CASSEASQSRTQYF
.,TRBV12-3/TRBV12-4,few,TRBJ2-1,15,TGTGCCAGCAATATTCCAGACAGGGGAGGGAATGAGCAGTTCTTC,CASNIPDRGGNEQFF
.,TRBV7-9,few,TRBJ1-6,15,TGTGCCAGCAGCTTAGGTTCACAGAATAATTCACCCCTCCACTTT,CASSLGSQNNSPLHF
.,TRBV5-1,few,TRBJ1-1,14,TGCGCCAGCAGTTTTACTCAGGGGAAGGTTGAAGCTTTCTTT,CASSFTQGKVEAFF
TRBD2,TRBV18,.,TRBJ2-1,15,TGTCCCAGCTCACCGGCGGGGGGGTTCTACAATGAGCAGTTCTTC,CPSSPAGGFYNEQFF
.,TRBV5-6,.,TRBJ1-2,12,TGTGCCAGCAGCTTCTATTCGAGGAGCTACACCTTC,CASSFYSRSYTF
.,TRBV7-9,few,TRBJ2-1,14,TGTGCCAGCAGCTTTATGGCAGGATACAATGAGCAGTTCTTC,CASSFMAGYNEQFF
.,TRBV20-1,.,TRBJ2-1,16,TGCAGTGCACCGCCAGGGACCCCACTATCCGTCAAGGAGCAGTTCTTC,CSAPPGTPLSVKEQFF
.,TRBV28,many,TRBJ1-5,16,TGTGCCAGCAGTTTCTTGGGGGGGGGAGACAATCAGCCCCAGCATTTT,CASSFLGGGDNQPQHF
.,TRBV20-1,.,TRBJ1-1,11,TGCAGTGCTAGGAGGCCAACTGAAGCTTTCTTT,CSARRPTEAFF
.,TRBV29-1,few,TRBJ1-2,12,TGCAGCGTTGAAGAGTGGGGATGTGGCTACACCTTC,CSVEEWGCGYTF
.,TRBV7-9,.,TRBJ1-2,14,TGTGCCAGCAGCTTCGACGGTTATCTCCTTGGCTACACCTTC,CASSFDGYLLGYTF
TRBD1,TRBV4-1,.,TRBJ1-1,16,TGCGCCAGCAGCCACGGCCGGGACAGGGCGAACACTGAAGCTTTCTTT,CASSHGRDRANTEAFF
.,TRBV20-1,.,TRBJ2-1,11,TGCAGTGCCGCATCGGGTAATGAGCAGTTCTTC,CSAASGNEQFF
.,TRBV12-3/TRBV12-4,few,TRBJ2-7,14,TGTGCCAGCAGTTTGGGTCTAAACGGTTACGAGCAGTACTTC,CASSLGLNGYEQYF
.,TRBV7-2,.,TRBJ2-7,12,TGTGTCAGCAGCCCAGCCCCCTACGAGCAGTACTTC,CVSSPAPYEQYF
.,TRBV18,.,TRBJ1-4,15,TGTGCCAGCTCACCAACAGGTTACAGTAACGAAAAACTGTTTTTT,CASSPTGYSNEKLFF
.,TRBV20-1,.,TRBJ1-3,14,TGCAGTGCTAGAATTCCGGGATCTGGAAACACCATATATTTT,CSARIPGSGNTIYF
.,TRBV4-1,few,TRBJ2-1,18,TGCGCCAGCAGCCAAGATAAGGGTCTAGCGCTTGATAGAGGTGAGCAGTTCTTC,CASSQDKGLALDRGEQFF
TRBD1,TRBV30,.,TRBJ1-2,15,TGTGCCTGGAGGCGCACGACAGGGAGCAACTATGGCTACACCTTC,CAWRRTTGSNYGYTF
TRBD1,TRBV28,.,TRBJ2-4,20,TGTGCCAGCAGTTTCCGACCGGGACAGGGAGGCTTCGTGGTCAAAAACATTCAGTACTTC,CASSFRPGQGGFVVKNIQYF
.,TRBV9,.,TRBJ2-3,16,TGTGCCAGCAGCCCCCGGGATTTAAGAAGCACAGATACGCAGTATTTT,CASSPRDLRSTDTQYF
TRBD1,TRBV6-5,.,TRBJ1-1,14,TGTGCCAGCAGCCGTACACAGGGGGCCACTGAAGCTTTCTTT,CASSRTQGATEAFF
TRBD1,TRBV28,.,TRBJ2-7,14,TGTGCCAGCATCGGGACAGGGGGTGTCTACGAGCAGTACTTC,CASIGTGGVYEQYF
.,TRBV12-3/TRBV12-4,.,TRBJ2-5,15,TGTGCCAGCAGGCCCGCTGGAGCGTCAGGAGAGACCCAGTACTTC,CASRPAGASGETQYF
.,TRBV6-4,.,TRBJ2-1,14,TGTGCCAGCAGTAAGGTAGTGACATACAATGAGCAGTTCTTC,CASSKVVTYNEQFF
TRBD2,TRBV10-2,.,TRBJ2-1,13,TGCGCCAGCGCCGGGACTAGCGCCAATGAGCAGTTCTTC,CASAGTSANEQFF
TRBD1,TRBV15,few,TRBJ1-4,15,TGTGCCACCAGCAGATCTGGACAGGGTAATGAAAAACTGTTTTTT,CATSRSGQGNEKLFF
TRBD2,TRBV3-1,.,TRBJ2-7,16,TGTGCCAGCAGCCCTCGGGGAGCGGGAGGTTTCTACGAGCAGTACTTC,CASSPRGAGGFYEQYF
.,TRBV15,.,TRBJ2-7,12,TGTGCCACCAGTCCTGTGGGCTACGAGCAGTACTTC,CATSPVGYEQYF
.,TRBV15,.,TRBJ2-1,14,TGTGCCACCAGCAGAGAAGGGGGGTACAATGAGCAGTTCTTC,CATSREGGYNEQFF
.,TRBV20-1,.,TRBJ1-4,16,TGCAGTGCTAGAGGCCAGGGTATCGGGGCTAATGAAAAACTGTTTTTT,CSARGQGIGANEKLFF
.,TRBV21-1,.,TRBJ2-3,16,TGTGCCAGCAGCAAAGTAGGGCCAGCCTACACAGATACGCAGTATTTT,CASSKVGPAYTDTQYF
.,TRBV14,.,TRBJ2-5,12,TGTGCCAGCAGCCCCTCGCCGGGGACCCAGTACTTC,CASSPSPGTQYF
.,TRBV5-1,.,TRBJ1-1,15,TGCGCCAGCAGCTTGGAACGACAGATGAACACTGAAGCTTTCTTT,CASSLERQMNTEAFF
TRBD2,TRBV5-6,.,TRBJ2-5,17,TGTGCCAGCAGCCTCGGACTAGCGGGTCGAACACAAGAGACCCAGTACTTC,CASSLGLAGRTQETQYF
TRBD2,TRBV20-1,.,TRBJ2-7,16,TGCAGTGCCTCCGGGGGACTAGCGGGAGTCGCCCTCGAGCAGTACTTC,CSASGGLAGVALEQYF
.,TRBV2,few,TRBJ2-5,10,TGTGCCAGCAACCGGGAGACCCAGTACTTC,CASNRETQYF
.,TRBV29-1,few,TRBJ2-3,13,TGCAGCGTTGCGGGAGTGTCCACAGATACGCAGTATTTT,CSVAGVSTDTQYF
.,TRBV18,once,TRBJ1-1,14,TGTGCCAGCTCCCTAAAGACAGTGAACACTGAAGCTTTCTTT,CASSLKTVNTEAFF
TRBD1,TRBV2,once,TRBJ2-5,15,TGTGCCAGCGGCCCGGGACAGGGGTCCCAAGAGACCCAGTACTTC,CASGPGQGSQETQYF
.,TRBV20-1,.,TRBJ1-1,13,TGCAGTGCTAGATCCGGGGGGTACACTGAAGCTTTCTTT,CSARSGGYTEAFF
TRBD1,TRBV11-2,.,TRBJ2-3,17,TGTGCCAGCAGATCCAACCGACAGGGCCTGAGCACAGATACGCAGTATTTT,CASRSNRQGLSTDTQYF
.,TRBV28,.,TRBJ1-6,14,TGTGCCAGCAGTTTTTGGCAGGGGAATTCACCCCTCCACTTT,CASSFWQGNSPLHF
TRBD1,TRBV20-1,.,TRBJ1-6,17,TGCAGTGCTAGAGATGGGGGACAGGGGACAACGTATTCACCCCTCCACTTT,CSARDGGQGTTYSPLHF
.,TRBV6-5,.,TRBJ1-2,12,TGTGCCAGCAGTTACTCGAACAGCGCATACACCTTC,CASSYSNSAYTF
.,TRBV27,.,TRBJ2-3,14,TGTGCCAGCAGCCTATCCAACAGCGCAGATACGCAGTATTTT,CASSLSNSADTQYF
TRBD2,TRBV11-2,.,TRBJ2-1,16,TGTGCCAGCAGCTTACTAGCGGGAGTGAGGGGGAATGAGCAGTTCTTC,CASSLLAGVRGNEQFF
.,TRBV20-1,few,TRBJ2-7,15,TGCAGTGCTAGAGAGGGGGCCGCGCGAGGGTACGAGCAGTACTTC,CSAREGAARGYEQYF
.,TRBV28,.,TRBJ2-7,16,TGTGCCAGCAGTTTAAGGGGGGGGGCCTCCTACAATGAGCAGTACTTC,CASSLRGGASYNEQYF
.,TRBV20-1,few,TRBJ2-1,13,TGCAGTGAGAGGGGGGGCTCCTACAATGAGCAGTTCTTC,CSERGGSYNEQFF
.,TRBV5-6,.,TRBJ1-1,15,TGTGCCAGCAGCTTGTGGGAGGGGAGGTACACTGAAGCTTTCTTT,CASSLWEGRYTEAFF
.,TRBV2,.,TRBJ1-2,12,TGTGCCAGCAGTGATTCGAAGGGTGGCTACACCTTC,CASSDSKGGYTF
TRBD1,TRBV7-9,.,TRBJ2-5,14,TGTGCCAGCAGCTCTGTGACAGGGATCGAGACCCAGTACTTC,CASSSVTGIETQYF
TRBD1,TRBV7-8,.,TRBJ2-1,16,TGTGCCAGCAGCTCACTCCCGGGACAGACCTACAATGAGCAGTTCTTC,CASSSLPGQTYNEQFF
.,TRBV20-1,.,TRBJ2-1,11,TGCAGTGTACCGTGGTTGGGTGAGCAGTTCTTC,CSVPWLGEQFF
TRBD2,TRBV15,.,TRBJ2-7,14,TGTACCACCAGCAGAGAAGCGGGAGACTACGAGCAGTACTTC,CTTSREAGDYEQYF